This T cell receptor beta chain was found in a study of beta chain features in type 1 diabetes. This CDR3 region has 16 residues. The germline CDR1 and CDR2 sequences are ENHRY and SYGVKD. V was pared by 4 bases and J by 3 bases, with 13 bases between. Study-wide results and caveats: For cells with high TCR expression, cDNA sequencing could yield over-representation.

This clone was seen a handful of times. As yet, its antigen is unknown. Of the isolated RNA, all was reverse transcribed, and so the sequenced material was expressed TCRB transcripts. Profiled with immunoSEQ multiplex PCR; TCRdb holds only in-frame clones, not every one. Here the sample spans about 250,000 clones, approximately 14% being singletons. The genes are TRBV10-3 and TRBJ2-6; D perhaps matches TRBD1 (7 bases). The material sequenced was naive CD4+ T cells from blood. This receptor was obtained from a woman between 40 and 55 years old in good health. The CDR3 DNA is TGTGCCATCAGTGCGGCAGGGGGGTTTGGGGCCAACGTCCTGACTTTC. It yields the protein CAISAAGGFGANVLTF.